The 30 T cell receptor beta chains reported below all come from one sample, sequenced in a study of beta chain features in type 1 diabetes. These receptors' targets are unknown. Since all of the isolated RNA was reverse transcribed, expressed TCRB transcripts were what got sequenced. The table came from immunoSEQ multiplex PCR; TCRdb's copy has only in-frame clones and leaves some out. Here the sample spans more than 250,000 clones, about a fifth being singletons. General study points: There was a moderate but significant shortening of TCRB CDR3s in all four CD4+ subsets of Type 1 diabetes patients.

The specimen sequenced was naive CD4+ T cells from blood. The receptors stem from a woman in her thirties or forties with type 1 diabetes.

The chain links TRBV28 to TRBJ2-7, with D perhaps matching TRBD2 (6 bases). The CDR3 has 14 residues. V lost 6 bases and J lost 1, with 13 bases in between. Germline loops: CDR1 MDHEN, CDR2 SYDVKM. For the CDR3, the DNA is TGTGCCAGCAGGATGGACGCGGGGTCCTACGAGCAGTACTTC. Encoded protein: CASRMDAGSYEQYF.

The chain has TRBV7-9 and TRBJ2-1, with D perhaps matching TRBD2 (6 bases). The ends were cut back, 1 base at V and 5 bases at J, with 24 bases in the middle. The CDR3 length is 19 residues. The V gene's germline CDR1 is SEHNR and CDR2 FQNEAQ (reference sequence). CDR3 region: CASSLDLRGTRLANNEQFF. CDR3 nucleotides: TGTGCCAGCAGCTTAGACCTTCGGGGGACTCGATTAGCCAACAATGAGCAGTTCTTC.

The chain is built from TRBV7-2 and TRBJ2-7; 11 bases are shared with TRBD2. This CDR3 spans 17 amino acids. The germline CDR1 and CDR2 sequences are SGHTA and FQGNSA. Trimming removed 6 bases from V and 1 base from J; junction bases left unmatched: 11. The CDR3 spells CASRPRTGLAASYEQYF. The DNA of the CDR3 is TGTGCCAGCAGGCCCCGGACGGGACTAGCGGCGTCCTACGAGCAGTACTTC.

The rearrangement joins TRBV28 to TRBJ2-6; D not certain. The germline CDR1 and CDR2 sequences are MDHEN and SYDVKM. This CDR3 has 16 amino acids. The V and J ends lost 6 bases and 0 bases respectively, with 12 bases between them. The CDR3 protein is CASSLYSLSGANVLTF. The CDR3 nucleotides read TGTGCCAGCAGCCTTTACAGCCTCTCTGGGGCCAACGTCCTGACTTTC. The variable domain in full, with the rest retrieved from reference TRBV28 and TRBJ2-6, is DVKVTQSSRYLVKRTGEKVFLECVQDMDHENMFWYRQDPGLGLRLIYFSYDVKMKEKGDIPEGYSVSREKKERFSLILESASTNQTSMYLCASSLYSLSGANVLTFGAGSRLTVL.

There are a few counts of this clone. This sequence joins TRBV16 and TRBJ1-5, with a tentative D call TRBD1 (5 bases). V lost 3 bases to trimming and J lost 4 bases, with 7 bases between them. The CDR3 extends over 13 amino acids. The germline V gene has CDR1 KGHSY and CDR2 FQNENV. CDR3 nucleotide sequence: TGTGCCAGCAGCCAGGGGGGGAATCAGCCCCAGCATTTT. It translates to CASSQGGNQPQHF.

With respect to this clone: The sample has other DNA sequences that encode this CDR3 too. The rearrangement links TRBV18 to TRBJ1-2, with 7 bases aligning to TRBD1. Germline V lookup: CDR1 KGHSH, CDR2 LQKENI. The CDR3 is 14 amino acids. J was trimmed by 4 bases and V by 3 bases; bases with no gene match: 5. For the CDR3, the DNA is TGTGCCAGCTCACCTGGACAGGAGATCTATGGCTACACCTTC. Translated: CASSPGQEIYGYTF.

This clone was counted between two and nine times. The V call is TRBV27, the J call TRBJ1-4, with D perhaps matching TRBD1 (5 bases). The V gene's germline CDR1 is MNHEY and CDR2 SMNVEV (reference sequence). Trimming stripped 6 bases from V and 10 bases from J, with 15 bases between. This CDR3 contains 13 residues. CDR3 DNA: TGTGCCAGCAGAACGACGGGGGGTGGAAAACTGTTTTTT. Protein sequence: CASRTTGGGKLFF. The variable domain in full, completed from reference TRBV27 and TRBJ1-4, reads EAQVTQNPRYLITVTGKKLTVTCSQNMNHEYMSWYRQDPGLGLRQIYYSMNVEVTDKGDVPEGYKVSRKEKRNFPLILESPSPNQTSLYFCASRTTGGGKLFFGSGTQLSVL.

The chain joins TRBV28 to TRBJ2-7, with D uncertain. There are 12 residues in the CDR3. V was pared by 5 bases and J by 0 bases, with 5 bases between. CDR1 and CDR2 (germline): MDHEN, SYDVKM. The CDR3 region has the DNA TGTGCCAGCAGTCCCTACTCCTACGAGCAGTACTTC. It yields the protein CASSPYSYEQYF.

CDR3 sequence: CAMRGDSYEQYF. The CDR3 bases are TGTGCCATGAGAGGGGACAGTTACGAGCAGTACTTC. The rearrangement uses TRBV10-3 and TRBJ2-7; 7 bases match TRBD1. Germline CDR1 ENHRY, CDR2 SYGVKD. The V and J ends lost 9 bases and 4 bases, in that order; junction bases with no gene match: 6. This CDR3 spans 12 amino acids.

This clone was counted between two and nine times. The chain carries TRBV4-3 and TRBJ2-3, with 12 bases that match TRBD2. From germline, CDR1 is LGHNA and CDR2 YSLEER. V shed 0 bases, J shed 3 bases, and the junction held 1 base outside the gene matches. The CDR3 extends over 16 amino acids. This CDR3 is CASSQDGLAGTDTQYF. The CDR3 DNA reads TGCGCCAGCAGCCAAGATGGACTAGCGGGGACAGATACGCAGTATTTT.

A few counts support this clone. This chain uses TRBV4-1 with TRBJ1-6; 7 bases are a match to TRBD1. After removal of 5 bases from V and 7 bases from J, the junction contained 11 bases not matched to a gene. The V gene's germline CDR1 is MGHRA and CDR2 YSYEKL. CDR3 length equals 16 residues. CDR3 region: CASSWPPGQQNSPLHF. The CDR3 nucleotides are TGCGCCAGCAGCTGGCCTCCGGGACAGCAGAATTCACCCCTCCACTTT.

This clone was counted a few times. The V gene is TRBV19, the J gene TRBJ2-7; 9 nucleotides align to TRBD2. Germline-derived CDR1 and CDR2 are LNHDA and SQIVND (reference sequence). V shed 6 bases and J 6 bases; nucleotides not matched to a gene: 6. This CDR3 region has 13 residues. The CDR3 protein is CASRSSGSPEQYF. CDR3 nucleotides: TGTGCCAGTAGGAGTAGCGGGAGCCCCGAGCAGTACTTC.

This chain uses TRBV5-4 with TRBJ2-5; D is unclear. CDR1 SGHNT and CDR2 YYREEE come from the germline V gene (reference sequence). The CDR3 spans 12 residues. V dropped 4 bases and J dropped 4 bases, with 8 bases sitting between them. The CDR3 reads CASSLEAETQYF. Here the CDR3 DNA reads TGTGCCAGCAGCCTGGAAGCAGAGACCCAGTACTTC.

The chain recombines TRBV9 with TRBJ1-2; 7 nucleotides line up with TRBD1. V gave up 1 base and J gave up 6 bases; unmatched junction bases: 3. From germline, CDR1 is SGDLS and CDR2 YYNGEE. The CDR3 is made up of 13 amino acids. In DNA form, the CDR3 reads TGTGCCAGCAGCGTAAGACAGGGCGATGGCTACACCTTC. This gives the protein CASSVRQGDGYTF.

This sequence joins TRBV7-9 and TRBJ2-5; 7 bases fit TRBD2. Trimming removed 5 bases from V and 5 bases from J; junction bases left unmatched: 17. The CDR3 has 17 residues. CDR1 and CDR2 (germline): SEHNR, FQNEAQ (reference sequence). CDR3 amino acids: CASSLGRDYPIGETQYF. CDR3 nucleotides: TGTGCCAGCAGCCTCGGCCGGGACTATCCGATCGGGGAGACCCAGTACTTC.

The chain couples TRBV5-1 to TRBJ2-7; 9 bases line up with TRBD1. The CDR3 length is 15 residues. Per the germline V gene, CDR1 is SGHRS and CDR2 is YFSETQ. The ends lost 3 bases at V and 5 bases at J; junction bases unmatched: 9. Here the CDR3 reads CASSWTGESLNEQYF. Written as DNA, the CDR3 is TGCGCCAGCAGCTGGACAGGGGAATCCCTCAACGAGCAGTACTTC.

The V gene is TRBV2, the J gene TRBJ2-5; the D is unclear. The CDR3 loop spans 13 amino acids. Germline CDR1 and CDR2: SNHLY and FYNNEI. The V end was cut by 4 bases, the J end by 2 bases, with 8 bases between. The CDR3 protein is CASSGSRQETQYF. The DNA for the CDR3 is TGTGCCAGCAGTGGGAGTCGGCAAGAGACCCAGTACTTC. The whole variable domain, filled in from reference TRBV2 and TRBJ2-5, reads EPEVTQTPSHQVTQMGQEVILRCVPISNHLYFYWYRQILGQKVEFLVSFYNNEISEKSEIFDDQFSVERPDGSNFTLKIRSTKLEDSAMYFCASSGSRQETQYFGPGTRLLVL.

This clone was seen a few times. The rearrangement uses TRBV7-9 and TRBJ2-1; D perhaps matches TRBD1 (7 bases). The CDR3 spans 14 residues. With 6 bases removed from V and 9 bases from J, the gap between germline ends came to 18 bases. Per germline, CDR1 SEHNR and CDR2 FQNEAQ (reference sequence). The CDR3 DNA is TGTGCCAGCAGTCGACAGGGAGGCGCGCCTGAGCAGTTCTTC. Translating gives CASSRQGGAPEQFF.

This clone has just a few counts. CDR3 sequence (DNA): TGTGCCAGCAGCAAAGCGCTTTGCAGGAATACGGACGAGCAGTACTTC. This codes for CASSKALCRNTDEQYF. The chain joins TRBV21-1 to TRBJ2-7; the tabulated D call, TRBD1, remains unverified against the DNA. TRBV21-1 is tagged as a pseudogene. CDR3 length: 16 amino acids.

The CDR3 reads CASSLPPGEGGSDYGYTF. The DNA of the CDR3 is TGTGCCAGCAGCTTGCCCCCCGGGGAGGGAGGATCGGACTATGGCTACACCTTC. The V and J genes are TRBV7-9 and TRBJ1-2; D call uncertain. CDR1 and CDR2 from the germline V gene are SEHNR and FQNEAQ (reference sequence). V dropped 3 bases and J dropped 3 bases, with 23 bases sitting between them. This CDR3 region has 18 residues. The whole variable domain, filled in from reference TRBV7-9 and TRBJ1-2, reads DTGVSQNPRHKITKRGQNVTFRCDPISEHNRLYWYRQTLGQGPEFLTYFQNEAQLEKSRLLSDRFSAERPKGSFSTLEIQRTEQGDSAMYLCASSLPPGEGGSDYGYTFGSGTRLTVV.

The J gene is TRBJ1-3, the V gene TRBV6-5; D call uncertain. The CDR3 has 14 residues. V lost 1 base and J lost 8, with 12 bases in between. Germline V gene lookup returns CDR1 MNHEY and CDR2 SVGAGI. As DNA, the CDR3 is TGTGCCAGCAGTTACTGGAGGATCGGATACACCATATATTTT. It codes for CASSYWRIGYTIYF.

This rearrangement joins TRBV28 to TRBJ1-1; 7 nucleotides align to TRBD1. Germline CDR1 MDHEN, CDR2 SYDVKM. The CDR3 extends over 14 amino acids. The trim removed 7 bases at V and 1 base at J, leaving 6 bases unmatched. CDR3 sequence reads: CASTRGHGNTEAFF. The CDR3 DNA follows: TGTGCCAGCACGAGGGGGCATGGGAACACTGAAGCTTTCTTT.

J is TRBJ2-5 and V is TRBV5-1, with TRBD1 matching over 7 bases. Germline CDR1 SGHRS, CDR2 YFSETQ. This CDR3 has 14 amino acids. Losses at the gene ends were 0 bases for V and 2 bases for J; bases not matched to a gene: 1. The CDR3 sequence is CASSLDRGQETQYF. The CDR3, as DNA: TGCGCCAGCAGCTTGGACAGGGGACAAGAGACCCAGTACTTC.

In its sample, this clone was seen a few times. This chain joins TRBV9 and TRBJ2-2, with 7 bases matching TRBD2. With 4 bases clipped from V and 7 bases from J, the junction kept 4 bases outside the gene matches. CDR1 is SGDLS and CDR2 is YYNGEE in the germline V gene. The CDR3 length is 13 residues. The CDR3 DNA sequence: TGTGCCAGCAGCCCGAGGACTAGCGGGGAGCTGTTTTTT. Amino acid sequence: CASSPRTSGELFF.

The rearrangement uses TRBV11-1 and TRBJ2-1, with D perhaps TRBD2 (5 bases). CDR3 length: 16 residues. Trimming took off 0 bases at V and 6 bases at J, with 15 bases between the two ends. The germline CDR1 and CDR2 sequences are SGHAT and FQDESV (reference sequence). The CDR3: CASSLAGGLKLNEQFF. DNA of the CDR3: TGTGCCAGCAGCTTAGCGGGCGGGTTGAAACTCAATGAGCAGTTCTTC.

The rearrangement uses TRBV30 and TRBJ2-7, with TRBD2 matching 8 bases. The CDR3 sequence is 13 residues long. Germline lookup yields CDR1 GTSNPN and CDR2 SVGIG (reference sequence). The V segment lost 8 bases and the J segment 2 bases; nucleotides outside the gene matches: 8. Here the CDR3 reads CARRTSGAYEQYF. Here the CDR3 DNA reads TGTGCCAGACGTACTAGCGGAGCCTACGAGCAGTACTTC.

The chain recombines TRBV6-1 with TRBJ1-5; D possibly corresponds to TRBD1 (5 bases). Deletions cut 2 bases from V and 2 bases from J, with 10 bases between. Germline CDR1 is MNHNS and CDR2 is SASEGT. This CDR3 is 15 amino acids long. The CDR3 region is CASSEQGFGNQPQHF. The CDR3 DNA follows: TGTGCCAGCAGTGAACAGGGTTTTGGCAATCAGCCCCAGCATTTT.

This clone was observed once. CDR3 residues: CASSPAGTGTYNEQFF. The DNA for the CDR3 is TGCGCCAGCAGCCCTGCCGGGACAGGGACCTACAATGAGCAGTTCTTC. The chain uses TRBV5-1 and TRBJ2-1; 9 bases match TRBD1. The CDR3 is made up of 16 amino acids. The junction had 7 bases not matched to a gene; V was cut back by 4 bases and J by 2 bases. In germline, CDR1 is SGHRS, CDR2 YFSETQ.

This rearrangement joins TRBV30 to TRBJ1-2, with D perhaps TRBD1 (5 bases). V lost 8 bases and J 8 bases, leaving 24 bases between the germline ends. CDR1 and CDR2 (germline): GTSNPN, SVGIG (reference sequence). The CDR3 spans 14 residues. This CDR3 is CARVKGKESDGYTF. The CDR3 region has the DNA TGTGCCCGCGTTAAGGGGAAAGAGTCAGACGGCTACACCTTC.

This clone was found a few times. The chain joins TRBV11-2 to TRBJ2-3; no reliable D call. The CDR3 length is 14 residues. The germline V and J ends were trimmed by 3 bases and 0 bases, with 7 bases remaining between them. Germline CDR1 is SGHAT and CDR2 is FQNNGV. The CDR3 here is CASSLFTSTDTQYF. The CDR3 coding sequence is TGTGCCAGCAGCTTGTTCACTAGCACAGATACGCAGTATTTT. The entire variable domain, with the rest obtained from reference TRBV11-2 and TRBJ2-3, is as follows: EAGVAQSPRYKIIEKRQSVAFWCNPISGHATLYWYQQILGQGPKLLIQFQNNGVVDDSQLPKDRFSAERLKGVDSTLKIQPAKLEDSAVYLCASSLFTSTDTQYFGPGTRLTVL.